The 22 T cell receptor beta chains presented below share a single source sample, sequenced in a study of spatial heterogeneity in lung cancer. As to time point: blood at routine non-recurrence follow-up after resection. No cells were sorted before sequencing. The whole RNA sequenced was extracted from tumor, nontumor lung or frozen PBMC. TCRdb itself ran the 5' RACE reads through MiXCR, one entry per CDR3 protein. This table holds some 110,000 distinct CDR3 sequences, 9.5% to 15% found once. Here the sequenced sample was PBMCs, taken at follow-up. The receptors shown here come from a male donor with early-stage non-small cell lung cancer.

Ten or more counts support this clonotype. The rearrangement uses TRBV7-8 and TRBJ2-5; TRBD2 might be the D (5 bases). The V gene's germline CDR1 is SGHVS and CDR2 FQNEAQ. The germline V and J ends were trimmed by 4 bases and 0 bases, with 15 bases remaining between them. The CDR3 is 16 residues long. The CDR3: CASSSPGQRYQETQYF. The CDR3 region has the DNA TGTGCCAGCAGCTCTCCCGGCCAGCGGTACCAAGAGACCCAGTACTTC.

This clonotype was found many times. The V and J genes are TRBV27 and TRBJ2-7; 9 bases agree with TRBD1. CDR3 length: 15 residues. Germline V gene sequence: CDR1 MNHEY, CDR2 SMNVEV (reference sequence). The junction had 7 bases not matched to a gene; V was cut back by 4 bases and J by 3 bases. The CDR3 nucleotides read TGTGCCAGCAGTTCGAGACAGGGGGGTCGCTACGAGCAGTACTTC. It codes for CASSSRQGGRYEQYF.

The V call is TRBV12-3 or TRBV12-4, the J call TRBJ2-2; possibly TRBD1 for D (6 bases). The CDR3 is 14 residues long. Trimming took off 6 bases at V and 3 bases at J, with 11 bases between the two ends. In DNA, the CDR3 is TGTGCCAGCAGGGGGGCAGGATACACCGGGGAGCTGTTTTTT. Residues: CASRGAGYTGELFF.

This clonotype showed up just a few times. The chain recombines TRBV9 with TRBJ2-2; tentative D call: TRBD1 (6 bases). Germline V lookup: CDR1 SGDLS, CDR2 YYNGEE. Trimming left V 0 bases short and J 5 bases short, with 14 bases between. The CDR3 is made up of 16 amino acids. The CDR3: CASSVDLDRKTGELFF. Written as DNA, the CDR3 is TGTGCCAGCAGCGTAGACCTGGACAGAAAAACCGGGGAGCTGTTTTTT.

In its sample, this clonotype was seen once. The V and J genes are TRBV7-9 and TRBJ1-2, with no clear D. The CDR3 runs 16 residues. Germline assignment: CDR1 SEHNR and CDR2 FQNEAQ (reference sequence). Trimming took off 6 bases at V and 4 bases at J, with 21 bases between the two ends. The CDR3 protein is CASSSSPLQTRYGYTF. For the CDR3, the DNA is TGTGCCAGCAGTTCCTCCCCCTTGCAGACCCGCTATGGCTACACCTTC.

This clonotype was seen at least ten times. The V and J genes are TRBV6-2 or TRBV6-3 and TRBJ2-1; 7 bases align to TRBD1. The CDR3 runs to 15 residues. Germline loops: CDR1 MNHEY, CDR2 SVGEGT. V gave up 2 bases and J gave up 4 bases; unmatched junction bases: 5. As DNA, the CDR3 is TGTGCCAGCAGTTACGCGGCAGGGGGTTACAATGAGCAGTTCTTC. Encoded protein: CASSYAAGGYNEQFF.

This clonotype has only a few counts. The rearrangement joins TRBV3-1 to TRBJ2-7, with TRBD1 matching over 10 bases. The length of the CDR3 is 16 residues. With V trimmed by 1 base and J by 3 bases, 6 bases remained unmatched. Germline V lookup: CDR1 LGHDT, CDR2 YNNKEL (reference sequence). The CDR3 here is CASSQALGTGVYEQYF. The CDR3 coding sequence is TGTGCCAGCAGCCAAGCCCTCGGGACAGGGGTCTACGAGCAGTACTTC.

There are many counts of this clonotype. This chain uses TRBV28 with TRBJ1-5; the D is unclear. The CDR3 loop spans 13 amino acids. Trimming cost V 10 bases and J 3 bases, with 13 bases left between them. Germline loops: CDR1 MDHEN, CDR2 SYDVKM. The CDR3, as DNA: TGTGCCACCTTTTTGGGGTTCAATCAGCCCCAGCATTTT. Its protein product is CATFLGFNQPQHF. Supplemented by reference TRBV28 and TRBJ1-5, the full variable domain reads DVKVTQSSRYLVKRTGEKVFLECVQDMDHENMFWYRQDPGLGLRLIYFSYDVKMKEKGDIPEGYSVSREKKERFSLILESASTNQTSMYLCATFLGFNQPQHFGDGTRLSIL.

The V and J genes are TRBV2 and TRBJ2-1, with TRBD2 identical over 9 bases. Germline V lookup: CDR1 SNHLY, CDR2 FYNNEI. V was pared by 6 bases and J by 15 bases, with 6 bases of the junction left unmatched. The CDR3 contains 11 residues. CDR3 DNA sequence: TGTGCCAGCAGCACGACTAGCGGTATGTTCTTC. Translation gives CASSTTSGMFF.

The genes are TRBV6-1 and TRBJ2-5; the D call may be TRBD1 or TRBD2 (5 bases each). CDR1 and CDR2 from the germline V gene are MNHNS and SASEGT. The CDR3 is made up of 20 amino acids. Trimming left V 1 base short and J 1 base short, with 25 bases between. CDR3 amino acids: CASSEGVRWTPQGFQETQYF. In DNA, the CDR3 is TGTGCCAGCAGTGAAGGGGTTAGATGGACTCCCCAGGGCTTCCAAGAGACCCAGTACTTC.

This clonotype was detected ten times or more. The gene calls are TRBV9 and TRBJ1-6; TRBD1 matches at 8 bases. J lost 7 bases, V lost 1 base, and 4 bases had no gene match. CDR3 length equals 15 residues. CDR1 is SGDLS and CDR2 is YYNGEE in the germline V gene. CDR3: CASSVSTGGNSPLHF. DNA for the CDR3: TGTGCCAGCAGCGTATCCACAGGGGGGAATTCACCCCTCCACTTT.

This clonotype was seen a few times. The chain couples TRBV4-2 to TRBJ2-3, with 7 positions matching TRBD1. With V trimmed by 2 bases and J by 7 bases, 6 bases remained unmatched. The CDR3 length is 14 residues. Germline CDR1 is LGHNA and CDR2 is YNFKEQ. The CDR3 region has the DNA TGTGCCAGCAGCCAATCAGGGACAGTCCATACGCAGTATTTT. Protein sequence: CASSQSGTVHTQYF.

V usage is TRBV5-4 and J usage is TRBJ1-1; 10 positions match TRBD1. CDR3 size: 15 residues. Germline-derived CDR1 and CDR2 are SGHNT and YYREEE (reference sequence). V lost 4 bases to trimming and J lost 4 bases; unmatched junction nucleotides: 7. The CDR3 nucleotides are TGTGCCAGCAGCATAGACAGGGGGCGAGGCACTGAAGCTTTCTTT. Its translation: CASSIDRGRGTEAFF.

Ten or more counts support this clonotype. The rearrangement uses TRBV28 and TRBJ1-1, with a possible D match to TRBD1 (6 bases). Deletions cut 9 bases from V and 0 bases from J, with 11 bases between. The germline V gene has CDR1 MDHEN and CDR2 SYDVKM. The CDR3 loop spans 13 amino acids. The CDR3 DNA is TGTGCCAGTTGGACAGACATGAACACTGAAGCTTTCTTT. This sequence encodes CASWTDMNTEAFF.

The chain couples TRBV20-1 to TRBJ1-5, with 10 positions matching TRBD1. Germline assignment: CDR1 DFQATT and CDR2 SNEGSKA (reference sequence). The CDR3 has 15 residues. Trimming at V came to 5 bases and at J to 5 bases, leaving 9 bases not matched to a gene. CDR3 sequence: CSAWTGGIGDQPQHF. As DNA, the CDR3 is TGCAGTGCTTGGACAGGGGGTATTGGGGATCAGCCCCAGCATTTT.

The genes are TRBV20-1 and TRBJ1-1, with D perhaps matching TRBD1 (5 bases). Germline CDR1 and CDR2: DFQATT and SNEGSKA (reference sequence). The V gene lost 6 bases and the J gene lost 1 base, with 18 bases spanning the gap. The CDR3 loop spans 15 amino acids. The CDR3 sequence: CSATAGNRANTEAFF. Written as DNA, the CDR3 is TGCAGTGCAACCGCAGGGAATCGGGCGAACACTGAAGCTTTCTTT.

This clonotype was found a few times. CDR3 sequence reads: CASSQPTGVGVQYF. CDR3 sequence (DNA): TGTGCCAGCAGTCAGCCGACAGGGGTTGGCGTTCAGTACTTC. This sequence joins TRBV28 and TRBJ2-4; 8 bases are shared with TRBD1. The germline CDR1 and CDR2 sequences are MDHEN and SYDVKM. J lost 11 bases, V lost 5 bases, and 11 bases had no gene match. This CDR3 has 14 amino acids.

This clonotype turned up a few times. DNA of the CDR3: TGTGCCTGGAGTAACAGCGGGGGGACCGGGGAGCTGTTTTTT. This encodes CAWSNSGGTGELFF. The chain employs TRBV30 and TRBJ2-2; 9 bases line up with TRBD2. This CDR3 is 14 amino acids long. J lost 5 bases, V lost 2 bases, and 3 bases had no gene match. Germline V CDR1 and CDR2: GTSNPN, SVGIG (reference sequence).

This clonotype was seen ten or more times. The V and J genes are TRBV24-1 and TRBJ1-5, with no clear D. The CDR3 totals 14 residues. Germline assignment: CDR1 KGHDR and CDR2 SFDVKD. The ends were cut back, 6 bases at V and 2 bases at J, with 10 bases in the middle. The CDR3 DNA sequence: TGTGCCACCAGTCAGGACGGGCGCAATCAGCCCCAGCATTTT. Translating gives CATSQDGRNQPQHF.

This clonotype was recorded many times. This chain connects TRBV20-1 to TRBJ1-2; possibly TRBD1 for D (5 bases). V was clipped by 4 bases and J by 6 bases, with 15 bases between them. The germline CDR1 and CDR2 sequences are DFQATT and SNEGSKA (reference sequence). The CDR3 totals 13 residues. For the CDR3, the DNA is TGCAGTGCTACAGGGTTGATCGCTGATGGCTACACCTTC. It specifies CSATGLIADGYTF.

The sample holds a few counts of this clonotype. The gene calls are TRBV28 and TRBJ2-7; 8 nucleotides match TRBD1. Germline lookup yields CDR1 MDHEN and CDR2 SYDVKM. The trim removed 8 bases at V and 4 bases at J, leaving 10 bases unmatched. CDR3 length: 14 residues. The CDR3 loop reads CASYRDTGGYEQYF. CDR3 bases: TGTGCCAGCTATAGAGATACAGGGGGTTACGAGCAGTACTTC.

This clonotype has at least ten counts. The chain couples TRBV29-1 to TRBJ2-1; D might be TRBD2 (7 bases). There are 14 residues in the CDR3. The germline CDR1 and CDR2 sequences are SQVTM and ANQGSEA. The V and J ends lost 4 bases and 3 bases respectively, with 13 bases between them. The CDR3 protein is CSVARGGVYNEQFF. DNA for the CDR3: TGCAGCGTTGCGCGAGGGGGGGTCTACAATGAGCAGTTCTTC.